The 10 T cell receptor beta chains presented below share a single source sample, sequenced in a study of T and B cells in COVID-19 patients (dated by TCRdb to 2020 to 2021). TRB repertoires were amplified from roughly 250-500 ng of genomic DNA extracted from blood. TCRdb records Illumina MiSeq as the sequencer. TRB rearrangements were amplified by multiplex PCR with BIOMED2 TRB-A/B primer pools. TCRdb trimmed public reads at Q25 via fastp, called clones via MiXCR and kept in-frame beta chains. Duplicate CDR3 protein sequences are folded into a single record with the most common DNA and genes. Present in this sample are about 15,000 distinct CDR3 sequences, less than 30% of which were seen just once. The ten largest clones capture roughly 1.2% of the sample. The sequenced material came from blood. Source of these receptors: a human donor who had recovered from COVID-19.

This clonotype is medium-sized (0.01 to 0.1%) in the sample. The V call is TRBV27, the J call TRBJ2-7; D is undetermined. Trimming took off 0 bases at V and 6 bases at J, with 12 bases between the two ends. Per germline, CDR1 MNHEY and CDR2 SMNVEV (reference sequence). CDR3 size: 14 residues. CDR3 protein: CASSLSTLGSEQYF. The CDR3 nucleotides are TGTGCCAGCAGTTTATCGACGTTGGGCTCCGAGCAGTACTTC.

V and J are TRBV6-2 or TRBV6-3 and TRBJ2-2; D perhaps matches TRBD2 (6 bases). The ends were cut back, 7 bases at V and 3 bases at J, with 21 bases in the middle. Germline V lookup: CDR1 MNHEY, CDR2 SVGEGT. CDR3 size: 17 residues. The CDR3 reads CASTPHARGYYTGELFF. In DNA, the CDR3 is TGTGCCAGCACCCCTCACGCGCGGGGTTACTACACCGGGGAGCTGTTTTTT.

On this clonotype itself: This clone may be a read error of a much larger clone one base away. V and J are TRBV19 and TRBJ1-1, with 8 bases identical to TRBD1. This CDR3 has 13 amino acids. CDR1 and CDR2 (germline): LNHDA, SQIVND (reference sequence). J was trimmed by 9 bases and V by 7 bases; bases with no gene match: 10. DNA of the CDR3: TGTGCCAGTAACCGACAGGGGAGGACTAAAGCTTTCTTT. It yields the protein CASNRQGRTKAFF. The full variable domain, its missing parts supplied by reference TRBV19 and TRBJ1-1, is DGGITQSPKYLFRKEGQNVTLSCEQNLNHDAMYWYRQDPGQGLRLIYYSQIVNDFQKGDIAEGYSVSREKKESFPLTVTSAQKNPTAFYLCASNRQGRTKAFFGQGTRLTVV.

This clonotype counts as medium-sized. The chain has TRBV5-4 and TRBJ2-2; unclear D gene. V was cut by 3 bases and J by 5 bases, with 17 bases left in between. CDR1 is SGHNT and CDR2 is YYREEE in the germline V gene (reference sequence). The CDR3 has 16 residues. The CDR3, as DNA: TGTGCCAGCAGCTCCCCGTTAGCAGGCCAAACCGGGGAGCTGTTTTTT. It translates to CASSSPLAGQTGELFF.

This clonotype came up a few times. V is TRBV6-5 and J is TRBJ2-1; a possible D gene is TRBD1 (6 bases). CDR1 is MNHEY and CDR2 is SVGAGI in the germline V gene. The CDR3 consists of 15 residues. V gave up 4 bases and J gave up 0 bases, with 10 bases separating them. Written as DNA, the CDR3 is TGTGCCAGCAGTTCCACGGACAGCTCCTACAATGAGCAGTTCTTC. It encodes CASSSTDSSYNEQFF.

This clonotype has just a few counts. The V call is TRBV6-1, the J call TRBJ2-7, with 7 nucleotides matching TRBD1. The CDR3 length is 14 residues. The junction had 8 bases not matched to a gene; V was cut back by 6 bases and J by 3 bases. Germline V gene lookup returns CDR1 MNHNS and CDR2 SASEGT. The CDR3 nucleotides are TGTGCCAGCAGGAAACCGGGACAGTTCTACGAGCAGTACTTC. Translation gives CASRKPGQFYEQYF.

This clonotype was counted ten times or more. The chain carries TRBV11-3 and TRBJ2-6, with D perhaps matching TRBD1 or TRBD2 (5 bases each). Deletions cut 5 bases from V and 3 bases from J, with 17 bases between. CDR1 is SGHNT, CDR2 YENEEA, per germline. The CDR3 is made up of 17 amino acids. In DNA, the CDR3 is TGTGCCAGCAGCGTTGGAGGTTTACAGGATGGGGCCAACGTCCTGACTTTC. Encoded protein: CASSVGGLQDGANVLTF. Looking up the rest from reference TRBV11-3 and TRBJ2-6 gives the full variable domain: EAGVVQSPRYKIIEKKQPVAFWCNPISGHNTLYWYLQNLGQGPELLIRYENEEAVDDSQLPKDRFSAERLKGVDSTLKIQPAELGDSAVYLCASSVGGLQDGANVLTFGAGSRLTVL.

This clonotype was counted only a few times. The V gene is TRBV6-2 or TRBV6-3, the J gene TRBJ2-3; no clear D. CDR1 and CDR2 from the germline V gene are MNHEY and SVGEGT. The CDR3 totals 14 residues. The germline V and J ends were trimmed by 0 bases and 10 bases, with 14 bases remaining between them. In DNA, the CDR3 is TGTGCCAGCAGTTACTCACCAACTTCCTTGGCGCAGTATTTT. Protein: CASSYSPTSLAQYF.

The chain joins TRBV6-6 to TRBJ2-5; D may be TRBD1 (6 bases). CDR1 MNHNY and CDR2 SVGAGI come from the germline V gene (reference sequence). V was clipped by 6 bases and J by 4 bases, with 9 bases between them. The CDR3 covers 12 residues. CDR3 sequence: CASRGAGETQYF. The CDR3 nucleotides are TGTGCCAGCAGGGGGGCGGGAGAGACCCAGTACTTC.

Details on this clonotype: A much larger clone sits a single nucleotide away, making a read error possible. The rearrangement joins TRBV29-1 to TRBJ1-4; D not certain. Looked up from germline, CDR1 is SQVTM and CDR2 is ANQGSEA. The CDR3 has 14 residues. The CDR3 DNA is TGCAGCGTCGCTACCGGGCTTATTAATAAAAAACTGTTTTTT. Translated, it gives CSVATGLINKKLFF. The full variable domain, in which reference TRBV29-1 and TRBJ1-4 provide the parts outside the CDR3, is SAVISQKPSRDICQRGTSLTIQCQVDSQVTMMFWYRQQPGQSLTLIATANQGSEATYESGFVIDKFPISRPNLTFSTLTVSNMSPEDSSIYLCSVATGLINKKLFFGSGTQLSVL.